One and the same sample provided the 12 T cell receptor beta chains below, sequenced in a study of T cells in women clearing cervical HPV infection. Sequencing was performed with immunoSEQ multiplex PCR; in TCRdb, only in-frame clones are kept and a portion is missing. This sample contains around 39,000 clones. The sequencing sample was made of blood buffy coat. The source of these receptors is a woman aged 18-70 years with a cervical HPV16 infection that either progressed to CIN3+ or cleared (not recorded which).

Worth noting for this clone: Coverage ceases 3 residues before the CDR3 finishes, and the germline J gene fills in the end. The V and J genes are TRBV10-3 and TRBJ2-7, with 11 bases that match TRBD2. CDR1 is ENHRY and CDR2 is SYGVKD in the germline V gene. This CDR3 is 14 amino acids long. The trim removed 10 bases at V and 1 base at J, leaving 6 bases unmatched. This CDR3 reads CATATSGVSYEQYF. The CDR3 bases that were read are TGTGCCACCGCGACTAGCGGGGTTTCCTACGAG.

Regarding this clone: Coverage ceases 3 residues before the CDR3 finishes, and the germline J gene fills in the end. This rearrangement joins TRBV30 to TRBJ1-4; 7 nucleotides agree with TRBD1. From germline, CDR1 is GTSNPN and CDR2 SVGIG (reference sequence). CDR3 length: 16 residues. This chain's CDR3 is CAWSGQAASYNSPLFF. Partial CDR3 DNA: TGTGCCTGGAGCGGACAGGCCGCCTCCTATAATTCACCA.

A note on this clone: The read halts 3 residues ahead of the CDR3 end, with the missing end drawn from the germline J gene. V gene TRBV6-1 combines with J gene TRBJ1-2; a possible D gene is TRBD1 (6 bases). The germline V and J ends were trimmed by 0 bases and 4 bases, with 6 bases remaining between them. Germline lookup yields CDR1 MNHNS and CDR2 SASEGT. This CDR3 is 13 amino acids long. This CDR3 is CASSEAGGYGYTF. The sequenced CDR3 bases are TGTGCCAGCAGTGAAGCAGGGGGCTATGGC.

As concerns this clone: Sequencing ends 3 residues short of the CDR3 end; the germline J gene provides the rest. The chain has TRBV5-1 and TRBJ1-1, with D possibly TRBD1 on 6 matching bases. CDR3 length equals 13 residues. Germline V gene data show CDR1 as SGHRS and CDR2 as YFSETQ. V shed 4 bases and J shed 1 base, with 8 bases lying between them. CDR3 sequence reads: CASSVGQNTEAFF. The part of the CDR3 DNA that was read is TGCGCCAGCAGCGTGGGACAGAACACTGAA.

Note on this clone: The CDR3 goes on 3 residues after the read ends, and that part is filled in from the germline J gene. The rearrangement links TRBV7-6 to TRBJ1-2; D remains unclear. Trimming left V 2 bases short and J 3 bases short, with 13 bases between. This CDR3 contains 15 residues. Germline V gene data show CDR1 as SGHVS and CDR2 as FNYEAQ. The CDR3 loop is CASSLLGGSDYGYTF. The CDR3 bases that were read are TGTGCCAGCAGCTTATTAGGAGGGTCGGACTATGGC.

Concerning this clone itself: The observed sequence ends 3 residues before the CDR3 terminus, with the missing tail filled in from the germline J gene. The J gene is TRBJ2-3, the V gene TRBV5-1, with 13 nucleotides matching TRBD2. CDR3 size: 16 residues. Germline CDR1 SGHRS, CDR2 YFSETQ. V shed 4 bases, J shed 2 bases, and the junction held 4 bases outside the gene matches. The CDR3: CASSLTSGRFTDTQYF. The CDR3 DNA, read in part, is TGCGCCAGCAGCCTGACTAGCGGGAGGTTCACAGATACG.

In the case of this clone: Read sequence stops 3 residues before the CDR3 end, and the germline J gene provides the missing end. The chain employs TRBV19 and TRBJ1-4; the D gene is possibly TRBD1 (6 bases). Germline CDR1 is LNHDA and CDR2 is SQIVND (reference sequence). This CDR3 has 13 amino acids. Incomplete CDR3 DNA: TGTGCCAGTAGTATGGGACATAATTCACCA. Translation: CASSMGHNSP. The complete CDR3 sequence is CASSMGHNSPLFF.

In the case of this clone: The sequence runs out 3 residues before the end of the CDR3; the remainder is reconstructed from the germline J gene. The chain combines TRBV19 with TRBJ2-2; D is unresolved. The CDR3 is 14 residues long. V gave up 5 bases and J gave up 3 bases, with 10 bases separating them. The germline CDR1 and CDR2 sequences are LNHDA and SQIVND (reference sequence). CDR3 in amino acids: CASSLTGDTGELFF. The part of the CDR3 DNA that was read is TGTGCCAGTAGTTTAACTGGTGACACCGGGGAG.

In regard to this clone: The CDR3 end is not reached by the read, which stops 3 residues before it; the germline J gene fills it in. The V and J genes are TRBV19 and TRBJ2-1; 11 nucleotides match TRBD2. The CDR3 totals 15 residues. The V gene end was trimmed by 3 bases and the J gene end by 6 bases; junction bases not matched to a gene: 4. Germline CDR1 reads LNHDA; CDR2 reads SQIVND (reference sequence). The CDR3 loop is CASSMGSGGANEQFF. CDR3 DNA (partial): TGTGCCAGTAGTATGGGTAGCGGGGGGGCCAATGAG.

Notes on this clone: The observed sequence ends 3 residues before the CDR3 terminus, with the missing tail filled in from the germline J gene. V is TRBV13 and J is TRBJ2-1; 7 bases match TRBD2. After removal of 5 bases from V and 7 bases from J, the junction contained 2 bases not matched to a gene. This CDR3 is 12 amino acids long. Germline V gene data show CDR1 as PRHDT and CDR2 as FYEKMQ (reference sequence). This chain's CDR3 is CASSVRGNEQFF. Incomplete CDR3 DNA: TGTGCCAGCAGCGTGCGGGGGAATGAG. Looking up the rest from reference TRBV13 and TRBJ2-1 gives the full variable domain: AAGVIQSPRHLIKEKRETATLKCYPIPRHDTVYWYQQGPGQDPQFLISFYEKMQSDKGSIPDRFSAQQFSDYHSELNMSSLELGDSALYFCASSVRGNEQFFGPGTRLTVL.

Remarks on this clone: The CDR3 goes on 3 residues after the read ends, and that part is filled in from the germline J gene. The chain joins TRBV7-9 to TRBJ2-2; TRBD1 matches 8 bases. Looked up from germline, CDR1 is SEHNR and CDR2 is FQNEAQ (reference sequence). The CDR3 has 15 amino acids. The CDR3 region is CASSRQGLDMEKLFF. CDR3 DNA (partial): TGTGCCAGCAGCCGACAGGGGTTAGATATGGAAAAG.

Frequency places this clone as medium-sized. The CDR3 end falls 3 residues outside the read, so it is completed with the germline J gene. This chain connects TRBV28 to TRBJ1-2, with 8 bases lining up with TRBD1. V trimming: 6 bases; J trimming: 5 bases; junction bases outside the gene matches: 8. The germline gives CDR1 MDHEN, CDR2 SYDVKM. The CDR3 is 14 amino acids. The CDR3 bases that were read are TGTGCCAGCAGCCCCCCCCGGACAGGGTATGGC. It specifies CASSPPRTGYG. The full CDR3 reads CASSPPRTGYGYTF.